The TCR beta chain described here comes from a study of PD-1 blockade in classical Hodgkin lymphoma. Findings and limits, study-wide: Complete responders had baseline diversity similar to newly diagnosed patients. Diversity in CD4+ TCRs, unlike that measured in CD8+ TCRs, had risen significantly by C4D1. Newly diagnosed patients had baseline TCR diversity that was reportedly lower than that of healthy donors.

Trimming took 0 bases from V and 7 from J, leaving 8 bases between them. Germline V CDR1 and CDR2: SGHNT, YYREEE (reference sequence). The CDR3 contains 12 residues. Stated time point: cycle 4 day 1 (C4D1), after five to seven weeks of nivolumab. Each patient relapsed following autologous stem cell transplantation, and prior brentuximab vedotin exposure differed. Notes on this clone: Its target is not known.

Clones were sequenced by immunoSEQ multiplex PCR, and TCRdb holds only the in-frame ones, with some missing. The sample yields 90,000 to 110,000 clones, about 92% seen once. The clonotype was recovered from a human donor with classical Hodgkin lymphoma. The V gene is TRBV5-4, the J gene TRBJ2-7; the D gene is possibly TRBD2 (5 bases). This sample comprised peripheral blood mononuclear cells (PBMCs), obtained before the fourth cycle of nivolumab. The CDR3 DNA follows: TGTGCCAGCAGCTTGGCGGGGTTGGAGCAGTACTTC. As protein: CASSLAGLEQYF.